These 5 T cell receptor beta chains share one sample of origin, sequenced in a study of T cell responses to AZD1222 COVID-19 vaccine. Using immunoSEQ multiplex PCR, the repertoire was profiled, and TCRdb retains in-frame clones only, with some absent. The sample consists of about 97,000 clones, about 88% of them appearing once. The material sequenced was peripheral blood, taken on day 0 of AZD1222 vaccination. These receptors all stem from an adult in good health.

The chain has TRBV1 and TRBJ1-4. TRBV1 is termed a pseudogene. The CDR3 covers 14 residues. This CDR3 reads CTSSQGVGTEKLFF. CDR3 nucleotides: TGCACCAGCAGCCAAGGTGTGGGGACTGAAAAACTGTTTTTT.

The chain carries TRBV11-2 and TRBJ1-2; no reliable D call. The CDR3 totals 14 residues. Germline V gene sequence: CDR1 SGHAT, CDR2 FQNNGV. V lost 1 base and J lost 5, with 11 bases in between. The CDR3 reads CASSLGPGSYGYTF. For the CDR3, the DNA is TGTGCCAGCAGCTTAGGTCCGGGGAGTTATGGCTACACCTTC.

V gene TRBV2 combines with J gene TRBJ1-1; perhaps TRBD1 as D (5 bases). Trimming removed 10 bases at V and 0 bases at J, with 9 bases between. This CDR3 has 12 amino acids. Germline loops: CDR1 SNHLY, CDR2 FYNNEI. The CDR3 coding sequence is TGTGCCACTCGGGGCATGAACACTGAAGCTTTCTTT. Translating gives CATRGMNTEAFF.

The CDR3 is CASSSTSQPQHF. Written as DNA, the CDR3 is TGTGCCAGCTCCTCCACTAGTCAGCCCCAGCATTTT. The chain carries TRBV18 and TRBJ1-5; D remains unclear. The CDR3 consists of 12 residues. V shed 6 bases and J shed 6 bases, with 9 bases lying between them. Germline loops: CDR1 KGHSH, CDR2 LQKENI. The full variable domain, in which reference TRBV18 and TRBJ1-5 provide the parts outside the CDR3, is NAGVMQNPRHLVRRRGQEARLRCSPMKGHSHVYWYRQLPEEGLKFMVYLQKENIIDESGMPKERFSAEFPKEGPSILRIQQVVRGDSAAYFCASSSTSQPQHFGDGTRLSIL.

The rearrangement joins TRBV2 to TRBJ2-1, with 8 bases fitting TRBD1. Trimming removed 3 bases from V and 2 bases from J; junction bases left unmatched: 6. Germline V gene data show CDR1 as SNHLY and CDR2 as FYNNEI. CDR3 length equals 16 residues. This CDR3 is CASSDPGQGTYNEQFF. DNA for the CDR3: TGTGCCAGCAGTGATCCCGGACAGGGCACCTACAATGAGCAGTTCTTC.